This passage covers 2 T cell receptor beta chains from one sample sequenced in a study of blood T cells in healthy people across ages. The second PCR ran roughly 7 to 11 cycles with a sample-barcoded 5' primer and J-beta primers. Each CDR3 protein gets one entry after TCRdb re-called the 5' RACE reads with MiXCR. The sample lists roughly 1 million distinct CDR3 sequences; 25% were seen once. These data also featured in a second study, about T cells of mothers and their children.

Source material: blood. The source of these receptors is a girl aged 2-10 years in good health.

This clonotype has only a few counts. This rearrangement joins TRBV4-1 to TRBJ2-1, with D possibly being TRBD1 or TRBD2 (6 bases each). This CDR3 has 15 amino acids. The germline V gene has CDR1 MGHRA and CDR2 YSYEKL. Trimming left V 3 bases short and J 5 bases short, with 14 bases between. In nucleotides, the CDR3 is TGCGCCAGCAGCCACGTCGTTCGGGGGCACAATGAGCAGTTCTTC. Protein: CASSHVVRGHNEQFF.

This clonotype occurred a few times. V is TRBV29-1 and J is TRBJ2-1; 10 nucleotides align to TRBD2. The CDR3 sequence is 15 residues long. The V gene end was trimmed by 6 bases and the J gene end by 1 base; junction bases not matched to a gene: 6. Germline lookup yields CDR1 SQVTM and CDR2 ANQGSEA. DNA of the CDR3: TGCAGCGTCGTTAGCGGGGGGATTTCCTACAATGAGCAGTTCTTC. Amino acids: CSVVSGGISYNEQFF.